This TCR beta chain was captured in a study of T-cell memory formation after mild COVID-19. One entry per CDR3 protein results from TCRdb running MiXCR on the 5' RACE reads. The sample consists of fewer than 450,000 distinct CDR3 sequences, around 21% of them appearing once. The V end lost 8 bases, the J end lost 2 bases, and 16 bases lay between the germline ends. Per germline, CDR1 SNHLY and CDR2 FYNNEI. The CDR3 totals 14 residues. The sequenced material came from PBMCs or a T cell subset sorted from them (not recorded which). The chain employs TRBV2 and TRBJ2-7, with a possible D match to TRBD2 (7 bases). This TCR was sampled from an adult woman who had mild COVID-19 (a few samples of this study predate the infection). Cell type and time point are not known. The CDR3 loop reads CASGKGGLAYEQYF. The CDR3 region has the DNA TGTGCCAGCGGAAAGGGGGGGCTAGCCTACGAGCAGTACTTC.